The clone carrying this T cell receptor beta chain has ten or more counts. Its antigen remains unidentified. Blood from later-ophthalmopathy patients was taken at first hyperthyroidism diagnosis. Researchers took RNA transcripts and amplified the TCR beta CDR3 regions from them. The HTBI primer set drove a first-round RT-PCR of the TCR CDR3. TCRdb redid the calling of the multiplex PCR reads with MiXCR, one entry per CDR3 protein. The repertoire holds roughly 500,000 distinct CDR3 sequences, with approximately 15% as singletons. These data come from a study of T cells in Graves' hyperthyroidism and ophthalmopathy. Whole-study results and caveats: Ophthalmopathy was model-predicted a median roughly 6.2 months pre-onset.

Trimming pared 3 bases from V and 7 bases from J, leaving 13 bases between. The CDR3 has 14 amino acids. Per the germline V gene, CDR1 is LNHDA and CDR2 is SQIVND (reference sequence). The source of this sequence is a woman in her 30s with Graves' hyperthyroidism that later progressed to Graves' ophthalmopathy. The V and J genes are TRBV19 and TRBJ2-1; D is unresolved. The specimen was blood. CDR3 amino acids: CASSMRGSENEQFF. CDR3 nucleotide sequence: TGTGCCAGTAGTATGCGAGGCTCGGAGAATGAGCAGTTCTTC.